This T cell receptor (beta chain) was sequenced for a study of T cells in Graves' hyperthyroidism and ophthalmopathy. Study-wide results and caveats: Also found in blood were most expanded thyroid clonotypes above 0.001.

Germline-derived CDR1 and CDR2 are SGDLS and YYNGEE. The length of the CDR3 is 14 residues. Trimming shortened V by 5 bases and J by 5 bases, and 16 bases separated the two germline ends. Amplification of TCR beta CDR3 regions used RNA as the template. A first-round RT-PCR of the TCR CDR3 used the HTBI primer set. One entry per CDR3 protein results from TCRdb running MiXCR on the multiplex PCR reads. The top ten hold about 40% of the sample, which has more than 500,000 distinct CDR3 sequences, 35% to 50% seen once. On this clonotype: Its antigen remains unidentified.

Any patient presenting with uncontrolled infection, other autoimmune disease, pregnancy or lactation was left out. Sequences were obtained from peripheral blood or thyroid tissue (not recorded which). The chain is built from TRBV9 and TRBJ1-1; D is unclear. This TCR derives from an adult woman with Graves' disease, either hyperthyroidism or ophthalmopathy (not recorded which). The CDR3 nucleotides read TGTGCCAGCAGTGTGGGAACAGTGGGTACTGAAGCTTTCTTT. Protein product: CASSVGTVGTEAFF. The full variable domain, its missing parts supplied by reference TRBV9 and TRBJ1-1, is DSGVTQTPKHLITATGQRVTLRCSPRSGDLSVYWYQQSLDQGLQFLIQYYNGEERAKGNILERFSAQQFPDLHSELNLSSLELGDSALYFCASSVGTVGTEAFFGQGTRLTVV.